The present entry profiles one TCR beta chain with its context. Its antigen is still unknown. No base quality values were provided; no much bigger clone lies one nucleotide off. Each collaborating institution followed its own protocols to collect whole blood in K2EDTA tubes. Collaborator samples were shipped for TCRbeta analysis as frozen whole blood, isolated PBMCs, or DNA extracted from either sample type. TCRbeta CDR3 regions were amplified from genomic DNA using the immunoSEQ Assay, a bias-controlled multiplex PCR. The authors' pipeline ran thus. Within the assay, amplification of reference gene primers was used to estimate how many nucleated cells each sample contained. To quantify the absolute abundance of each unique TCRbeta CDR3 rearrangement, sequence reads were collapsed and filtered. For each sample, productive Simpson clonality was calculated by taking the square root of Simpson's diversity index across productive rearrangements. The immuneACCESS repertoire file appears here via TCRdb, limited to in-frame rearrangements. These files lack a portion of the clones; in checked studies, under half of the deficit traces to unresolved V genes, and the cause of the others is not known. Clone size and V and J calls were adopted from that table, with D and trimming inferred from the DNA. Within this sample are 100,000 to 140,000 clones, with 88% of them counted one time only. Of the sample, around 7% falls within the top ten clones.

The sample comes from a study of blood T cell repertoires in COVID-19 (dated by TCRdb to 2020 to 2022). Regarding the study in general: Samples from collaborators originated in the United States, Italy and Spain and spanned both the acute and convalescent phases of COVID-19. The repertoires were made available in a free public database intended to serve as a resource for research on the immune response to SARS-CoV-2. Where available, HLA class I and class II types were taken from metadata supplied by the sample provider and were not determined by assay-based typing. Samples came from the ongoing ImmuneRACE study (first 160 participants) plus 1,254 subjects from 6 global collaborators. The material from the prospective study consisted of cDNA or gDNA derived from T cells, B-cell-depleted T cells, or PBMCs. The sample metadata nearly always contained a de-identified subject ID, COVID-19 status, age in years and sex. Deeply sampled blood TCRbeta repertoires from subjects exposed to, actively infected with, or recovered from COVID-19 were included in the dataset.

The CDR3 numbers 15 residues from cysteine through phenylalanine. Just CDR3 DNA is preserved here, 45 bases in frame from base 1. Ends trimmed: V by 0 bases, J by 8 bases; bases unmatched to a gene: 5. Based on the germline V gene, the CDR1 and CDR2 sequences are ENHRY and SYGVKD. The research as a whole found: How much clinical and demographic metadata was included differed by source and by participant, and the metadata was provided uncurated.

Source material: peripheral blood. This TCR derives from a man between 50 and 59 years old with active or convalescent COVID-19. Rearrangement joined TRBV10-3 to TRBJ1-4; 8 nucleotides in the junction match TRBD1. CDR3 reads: CAISESDRVLEKLFF. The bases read TGTGCCATCAGTGAGTCGGACAGGGTATTAGAAAAACTGTTTTTT.